This T cell receptor beta chain was documented in a study of blood T cell repertoires in COVID-19. Study-wide context: Both acute and convalescent COVID-19 samples were obtained from the United States, Italy and Spain. PBMCs, B-cell-depleted T cells, or T cells were the source of the cDNA or gDNA that made up the material.

In the original analysis: It was from reference gene primer amplification that nucleated cell counts were estimated. Libraries were prepared by immunoSEQ multiplex PCR; TCRdb keeps only in-frame clonotypes and omits some of them. V, J and clone size are those of that table, while D and trimming were read from the DNA. The sample consists of some 260,000 clones, roughly 90% of them appearing once. CDR1 is WSHSY and CDR2 is SAAADI in the germline V gene. V shed 0 bases and J 5 bases; nucleotides not matched to a gene: 7. The CDR3 sequence is 17 residues long. This sequence was found in a woman in her 30s with acute or convalescent COVID-19. Sequenced sample: peripheral blood. This sequence joins TRBV10-2 and TRBJ2-3; TRBD2 agrees at 11 bases. The CDR3 region is CASSESLTSGIVDTQYF. The CDR3 DNA reads TGCGCCAGCAGTGAGTCTTTGACTAGCGGGATTGTAGATACGCAGTATTTT.